Sequencing of this TCR beta chain was carried out in a study of beta chain features in type 1 diabetes. In the study overall: Healthy donors and patients had similar age, gender and cell yields.

The germline CDR1 and CDR2 sequences are SGHTA and FQGTGA. This CDR3 has 20 amino acids. Germline trimming cut 0 bases from V and 3 bases from J; bases unmatched to any gene: 17. As every portion of the isolated RNA was reverse transcribed, the sequencing read expressed TCRB transcripts. Reads from naive, central memory and regulatory T cell samples averaged about 3.9 million. TCRdb keeps only in-frame clones here, not all; method: immunoSEQ multiplex PCR. The table records about 250,000 clones, 11% of them present only once. Study results and caveats: TCRB CDR3s from Type 1 diabetes patients were moderately but significantly shorter in all four CD4+ subsets.

On this clone itself: Its antigen is not identified.

The sequence derives from a man in his thirties or forties with type 1 diabetes. What was sequenced was naive CD4+ T cells from blood. V usage is TRBV7-3 and J usage is TRBJ1-1, with TRBD1 matching 9 bases. CDR3 sequence (DNA): TGTGCCAGCAGCTTAACCCAACAGCCGGGACAGGGAAGGGGAGACACTGAAGCTTTCTTT. Translated, it gives CASSLTQQPGQGRGDTEAFF.